This T cell receptor beta chain is from a study of blood T cell repertoires in COVID-19. The overall study: The cDNA or gDNA used as material had been derived from T cells, B-cell-depleted T cells, or PBMCs.

Profiling relied on immunoSEQ multiplex PCR, and the TCRdb table lists in-frame clones only, not all of them. In the table there are some 390,000 clones, roughly 90% of which are singletons. The CDR3 runs to 14 residues. Trimming took off 5 bases at V and 5 bases at J, with 16 bases between the two ends. Per the germline V gene, CDR1 is SNHLY and CDR2 is FYNNEI. This receptor was identified in a woman in her 30s who had recovered from COVID-19. The chain couples TRBV2 to TRBJ2-7; D not certain. The specimen sequenced was PBMCs or T cells enriched from blood (not recorded which). The CDR3 spells CASSIDPGFDEQYF. CDR3 DNA: TGTGCCAGCAGTATTGACCCGGGTTTCGACGAGCAGTACTTC.